A single T cell receptor (beta chain) is shown here with its context. This record belongs to a study of blood T cell repertoires in COVID-19. Study details: Collection of acute and convalescent COVID-19 samples took place in the United States, Italy and Spain. PBMCs, B-cell-depleted T cells, or T cells provided the cDNA or gDNA that made up the material.

Repertoires were generated with immunoSEQ multiplex PCR, while TCRdb's copy carries only in-frame clones and drops some. Of 250,000 to 400,000 clones listed, approximately 88% were seen once; the top ten hold 1.6%. The specimen was peripheral blood. The clonotype was recovered from a woman younger than 45 with COVID-19, enrolled during active disease.

The CDR3 here is CASSDRGAGNTIYF. The CDR3 DNA reads as TGCGCCAGCAGCGACAGGGGGGCTGGAAACACCATATATTTT. V is TRBV10-2 and J is TRBJ1-3, with 9 positions matching TRBD1. V shed 6 bases, J shed 2 bases, and the junction held 2 bases outside the gene matches. The V gene's germline CDR1 is WSHSY and CDR2 SAAADI. This CDR3 has 14 residues.